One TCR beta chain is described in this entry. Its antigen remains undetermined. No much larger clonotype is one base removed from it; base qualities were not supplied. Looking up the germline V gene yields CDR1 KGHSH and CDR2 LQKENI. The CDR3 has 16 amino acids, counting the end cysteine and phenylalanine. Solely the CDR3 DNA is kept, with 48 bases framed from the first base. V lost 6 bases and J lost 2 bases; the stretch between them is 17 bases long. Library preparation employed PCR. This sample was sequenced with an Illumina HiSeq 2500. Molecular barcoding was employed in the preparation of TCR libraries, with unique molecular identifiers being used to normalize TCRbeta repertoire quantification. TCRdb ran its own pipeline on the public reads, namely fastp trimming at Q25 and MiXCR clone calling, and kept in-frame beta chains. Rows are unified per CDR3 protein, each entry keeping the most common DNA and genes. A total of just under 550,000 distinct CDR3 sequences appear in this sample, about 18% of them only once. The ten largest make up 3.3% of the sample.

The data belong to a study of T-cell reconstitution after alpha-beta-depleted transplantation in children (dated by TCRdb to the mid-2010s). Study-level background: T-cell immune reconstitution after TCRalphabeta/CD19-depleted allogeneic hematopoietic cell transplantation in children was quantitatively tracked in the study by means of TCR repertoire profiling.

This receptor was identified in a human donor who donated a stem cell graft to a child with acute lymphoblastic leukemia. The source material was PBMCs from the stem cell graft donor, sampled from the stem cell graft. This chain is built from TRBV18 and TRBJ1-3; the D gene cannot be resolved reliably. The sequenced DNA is TGTGCCAGCTCCCTACGAGGCTTCCAGGCTGGAAACACCATATATTTT. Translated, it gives CASSLRGFQAGNTIYF. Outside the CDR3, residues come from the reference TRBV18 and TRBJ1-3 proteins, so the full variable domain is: NAGVMQNPRHLVRRRGQEARLRCSPMKGHSHVYWYRQLPEEGLKFMVYLQKENIIDESGMPKERFSAEFPKEGPSILRIQQVVRGDSAAYFCASSLRGFQAGNTIYFGEGSWLTVV.